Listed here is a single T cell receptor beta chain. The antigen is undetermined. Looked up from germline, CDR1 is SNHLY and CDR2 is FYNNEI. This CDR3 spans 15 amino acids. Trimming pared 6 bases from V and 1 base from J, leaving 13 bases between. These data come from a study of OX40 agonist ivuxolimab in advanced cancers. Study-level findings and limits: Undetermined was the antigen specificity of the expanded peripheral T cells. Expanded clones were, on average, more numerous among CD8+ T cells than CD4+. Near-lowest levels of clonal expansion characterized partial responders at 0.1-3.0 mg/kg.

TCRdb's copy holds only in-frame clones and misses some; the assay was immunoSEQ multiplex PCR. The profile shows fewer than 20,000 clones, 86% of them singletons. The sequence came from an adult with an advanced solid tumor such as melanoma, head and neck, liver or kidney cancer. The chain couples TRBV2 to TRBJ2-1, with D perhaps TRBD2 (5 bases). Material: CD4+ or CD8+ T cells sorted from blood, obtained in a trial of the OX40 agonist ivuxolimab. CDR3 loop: CASRGREWSYNEQFF. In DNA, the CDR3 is TGTGCCAGCAGGGGTCGGGAATGGTCCTACAATGAGCAGTTCTTC.